Detailed here is one TCR beta chain. Its antigen is as yet unknown. At one boundary the junction diverges from the germline segment, which might be a read error. Germline V gene data show CDR1 as SQVTM and CDR2 as ANQGSEA. The CDR3 has 15 residues. The sample originates from a study of tumor-infiltrating lymphocytes in primary liver carcinoma. Study information: Subjects consisted of male and female patients aged 30 to 69 years.

A constant-region primer primed TCR beta cDNA synthesis from about 0.45 ug of total RNA. TCR beta libraries came from three nested multiplex PCR rounds using slightly modified ARM-PCR. Running around 9 cycles apiece, the first two PCR rounds relied on TRBV1-TRBV30 forward primers together with a C-beta reverse primer. TCRdb called the multiplex PCR reads again in MiXCR, with one record for every CDR3 protein. The table shows about 200,000 distinct CDR3 sequences, with approximately 80% occurring only once. Both RNA and DNA were isolated together from around 20-30 mg of bulk tissue that had not been sorted. There were five separate regions sampled from each tumor. Broader study findings: Significantly larger top-250-clone fractions were found in tumors than in blood (p = 0.039).

This TCR was sampled from a man in his forties with primary liver carcinoma and hepatitis B virus infection. The chain carries TRBV29-1 and TRBJ2-1; 7 bases agree with TRBD1. Sequencing input: tumor tissue from primary liver carcinoma. CDR3 in DNA: TGCAGCGATGAAGTAGGAGGAAGGGGGCAGGACGAGCAGTTCTTC. Translation gives CSDEVGGRGQDEQFF.